One sample yielded the 24 T cell receptor beta chains listed below, sequenced in a study of cytomegalovirus exposure and HLA in healthy donors. Libraries were prepared by immunoSEQ multiplex PCR; TCRdb keeps only in-frame clonotypes and omits some of them. The sample gives about 74,000 clones, around 94% of which show up once; 1.9% is in the top ten. Sequencing input: PBMCs. The receptors were sampled from a woman under 30 in good health and CMV-seropositive.

The chain is built from TRBV9 and TRBJ2-3; a possible D gene is TRBD2 (5 bases). Germline V CDR1 and CDR2: SGDLS, YYNGEE. Trimming cost V 5 bases and J 3 bases, with 13 bases left between them. This CDR3 spans 14 amino acids. CDR3: CASSSTRGTDTQYF. CDR3 sequence (DNA): TGTGCCAGCAGTAGTACACGAGGGACAGATACGCAGTATTTT.

The chain recombines TRBV5-1 with TRBJ2-3; the match to TRBD2 covers 8 bases. V was clipped by 3 bases and J by 0 bases; unmatched bases: 3. Germline lookup yields CDR1 SGHRS and CDR2 YFSETQ. This CDR3 is 15 amino acids long. The CDR3: CASSSGLESTDTQYF. The CDR3 nucleotides are TGCGCCAGCAGCTCGGGACTAGAGAGCACAGATACGCAGTATTTT.

This clone has only a few counts. The CDR3 DNA reads as TGTGCCAGCAGTGTGGGACAGGGGGGCGGCTACACCTTC. Translation gives CASSVGQGGGYTF. V is TRBV2 and J is TRBJ1-2; 11 nucleotides match TRBD1. The CDR3 sequence is 13 residues long. Trimming cost V 4 bases and J 8 bases; bases outside gene matches: 3. The germline V gene encodes CDR1 SNHLY and CDR2 FYNNEI.

The chain recombines TRBV27 with TRBJ2-7; possibly TRBD1 for D (6 bases). There are 15 residues in the CDR3. The V gene's germline CDR1 is MNHEY and CDR2 SMNVEV (reference sequence). V was clipped by 0 bases and J by 3 bases, with 12 bases between them. The CDR3 coding sequence is TGTGCCAGCAGTTTATCGGGAGAAGGGGGCTACGAGCAGTACTTC. This translates into CASSLSGEGGYEQYF.

V is TRBV30 and J is TRBJ2-1; D perhaps matches TRBD1 (5 bases). The CDR3 has 15 amino acids. In germline, CDR1 is GTSNPN, CDR2 SVGIG (reference sequence). V lost 0 bases to trimming and J lost 7 bases, with 16 bases between them. The CDR3 sequence: CAWSVGQGNQNEQFF. CDR3 DNA: TGTGCCTGGAGTGTAGGCCAGGGAAACCAAAATGAGCAGTTCTTC.

The rearrangement uses TRBV11-1 and TRBJ2-5; tentatively, D is TRBD2 (6 bases). The CDR3 sequence is 16 residues long. In germline, CDR1 is SGHAT, CDR2 FQDESV (reference sequence). Trimming stripped 1 base from V and 5 bases from J, with 17 bases between. Here the CDR3 reads CASSLGGERLAETQYF. CDR3 DNA sequence: TGTGCCAGCAGCTTAGGGGGGGAGCGGCTAGCGGAGACCCAGTACTTC. The whole variable domain, filled in from reference TRBV11-1 and TRBJ2-5, reads EAEVAQSPRYKITEKSQAVAFWCDPISGHATLYWYRQILGQGPELLVQFQDESVVDDSQLPKDRFSAERLKGVDSTLKIQPAELGDSAMYLCASSLGGERLAETQYFGPGTRLLVL.

The rearrangement uses TRBV5-4 and TRBJ1-2; TRBD1 is a possible D gene (5 bases). The germline gives CDR1 SGHNT, CDR2 YYREEE (reference sequence). CDR3 length equals 14 residues. V lost 1 base and J 4 bases, leaving 11 bases between the germline ends. The CDR3 bases are TGTGCCAGCAGCTTGTCAGGGAAAGGCTATGGCTACACCTTC. Translating gives CASSLSGKGYGYTF.

V and J are TRBV2 and TRBJ1-5; 11 bases fit TRBD1. Germline V gene lookup returns CDR1 SNHLY and CDR2 FYNNEI. This CDR3 has 13 residues. Trimming removed 8 bases from V and 5 bases from J; junction bases left unmatched: 2. The CDR3 spells CASSGQGDQPQHF. The CDR3 DNA follows: TGTGCCAGCTCGGGACAGGGGGATCAGCCCCAGCATTTT.

This chain links TRBV21-1 with TRBJ1-5. TRBV21-1 is tagged as a pseudogene. This CDR3 spans 17 amino acids. This CDR3 is CASSSLLGGEGYQPQHF. CDR3 DNA sequence: TGTGCCAGCAGCAGCCTTTTGGGAGGGGAGGGTTATCAGCCCCAGCATTTT.

The rearrangement uses TRBV7-6 and TRBJ1-1; tentative D call: TRBD1 (6 bases). The CDR3 has 13 residues. V gave up 8 bases and J gave up 0 bases, with 10 bases separating them. Germline-derived CDR1 and CDR2 are SGHVS and FNYEAQ. CDR3 DNA sequence: TGTGCCAGCGCAGGACAGTTGAACACTGAAGCTTTCTTT. Translated: CASAGQLNTEAFF.

V gene TRBV5-1 combines with J gene TRBJ2-5, with D perhaps TRBD1 (6 bases). CDR1 and CDR2 from the germline V gene are SGHRS and YFSETQ. CDR3 length equals 15 residues. V was trimmed by 2 bases and J by 1 base, leaving 12 bases between them. CDR3 loop: CASSFRADSQETQYF. CDR3 DNA: TGCGCCAGCAGCTTTAGGGCGGACAGCCAAGAGACCCAGTACTTC.

The chain couples TRBV12-5 to TRBJ1-6; 9 bases agree with TRBD1. Germline V gives CDR1 LGHNT, CDR2 FRNRAP. This CDR3 comprises 15 residues. With V trimmed by 5 bases and J by 2 bases, 1 base remained unmatched. CDR3 nucleotides: TGTGCTAGTGGTACAGGGGGCGCCTATAATTCACCCCTCCACTTT. Translation gives CASGTGGAYNSPLHF.

The chain links TRBV19 to TRBJ1-2; D not resolved. From germline, CDR1 is LNHDA and CDR2 SQIVND (reference sequence). With 3 bases removed from V and 1 base from J, the gap between germline ends came to 12 bases. This CDR3 region has 15 residues. The CDR3 loop reads CASSIVGEGNYGYTF. CDR3 nucleotide sequence: TGTGCCAGTAGTATCGTCGGGGAGGGTAACTATGGCTACACCTTC.

The chain recombines TRBV9 with TRBJ2-2; unclear D gene. The length of the CDR3 is 14 residues. With 4 bases removed from V and 7 bases from J, the gap between germline ends came to 14 bases. The germline V gene has CDR1 SGDLS and CDR2 YYNGEE. This chain's CDR3 is CASSPRTLVGELFF. In DNA form, the CDR3 reads TGTGCCAGCAGCCCCAGAACCCTAGTCGGGGAGCTGTTTTTT.

The chain couples TRBV9 to TRBJ2-2; D is perhaps TRBD1 (5 bases). Germline CDR1 SGDLS, CDR2 YYNGEE. This CDR3 comprises 15 residues. V dropped 3 bases and J dropped 6 bases, with 15 bases sitting between them. CDR3 sequence (DNA): TGTGCCAGCAGCGACCTCCGGACAAACCCCGGGGAGCTGTTTTTT. Its translation is CASSDLRTNPGELFF.

This chain links TRBV5-5 with TRBJ1-6; D call uncertain. With 4 bases removed from V and 8 bases from J, the gap between germline ends came to 7 bases. The CDR3 runs 12 residues. CDR1 and CDR2 (germline): SGHKS, YYEKEE (reference sequence). The CDR3 is CASSPRDSPLHF. CDR3 coding DNA: TGTGCCAGCAGCCCGAGGGATTCACCCCTCCACTTT.

This rearrangement joins TRBV5-1 to TRBJ2-7, with D unclear. Germline-derived CDR1 and CDR2 are SGHRS and YFSETQ. CDR3 size: 13 residues. Trimming took 4 bases from V and 4 from J, leaving 12 bases between them. CDR3 nucleotide sequence: TGCGCCAGCAGCGCGTCCCCCGGGTACGAGCAGTACTTC. Translation gives CASSASPGYEQYF.

CDR3 residues: CAWGDMTGEQYF. CDR3 DNA: TGTGCCTGGGGGGATATGACAGGCGAGCAGTACTTC. The chain uses TRBV30 and TRBJ2-7; tentative D call: TRBD1 (6 bases). The CDR3 has 12 amino acids. The V gene lost 5 bases and the J gene lost 6 bases, with 14 bases spanning the gap. Per germline, CDR1 GTSNPN and CDR2 SVGIG (reference sequence).

J is TRBJ2-2 and V is TRBV27; weak D call: TRBD2 (5 bases). The germline V gene encodes CDR1 MNHEY and CDR2 SMNVEV (reference sequence). The CDR3 consists of 15 residues. V dropped 7 bases and J dropped 4 bases, with 16 bases sitting between them. Here the CDR3 reads CASTPRLGSTGELFF. The CDR3 bases are TGTGCCAGCACCCCCCGCCTAGGGAGCACCGGGGAGCTGTTTTTT.

The V and J genes are TRBV7-8 and TRBJ1-2, with D possibly matching TRBD1 (5 bases). CDR3 length: 14 residues. Germline loops: CDR1 SGHVS, CDR2 FQNEAQ. V lost 5 bases, J lost 4 bases, and 14 bases lay in between. CDR3 amino acids: CASSPEMGGYGYTF. The CDR3 region has the DNA TGTGCCAGCAGCCCCGAGATGGGGGGCTATGGCTACACCTTC.

This clone turned up a few times. The genes are TRBV10-2 and TRBJ1-5, with D perhaps matching TRBD1 (5 bases). V lost 3 bases and J 5 bases, leaving 11 bases between the germline ends. This CDR3 spans 14 amino acids. CDR1 WSHSY and CDR2 SAAADI come from the germline V gene. This chain's CDR3 is CASSEGVSHQPQHF. CDR3 DNA: TGCGCCAGCAGTGAAGGGGTATCACATCAGCCCCAGCATTTT.

This sequence joins TRBV7-6 and TRBJ1-1; maybe TRBD1 (5 bases). The V end lost 5 bases, the J end lost 4 bases, and 11 bases lay between the germline ends. The length of the CDR3 is 13 residues. CDR1 is SGHVS and CDR2 is FNYEAQ in the germline V gene. CDR3: CASSPNQGTEAFF. The CDR3 DNA sequence: TGTGCCAGCAGCCCAAACCAGGGCACTGAAGCTTTCTTT.

This chain joins TRBV10-1 and TRBJ2-3, with 9 bases that match TRBD2. In germline, CDR1 is WNHNN, CDR2 SYGVQD (reference sequence). The CDR3 is 16 amino acids. Germline trimming cut 2 bases from V and 6 bases from J; bases unmatched to any gene: 9. The CDR3 coding sequence is TGCGCCAGCAGTGAGCCCAGGGCTAGCGGGAAGGATACGCAGTATTTT. Translating gives CASSEPRASGKDTQYF.

The chain recombines TRBV10-1 with TRBJ1-1, with TRBD1 matching over 7 bases. The CDR3 totals 13 residues. With V trimmed by 6 bases and J by 4 bases, 5 bases remained unmatched. CDR1 is WNHNN, CDR2 SYGVQD, per germline (reference sequence). The CDR3 is CASSGSGGTEAFF. DNA for the CDR3: TGCGCCAGCAGCGGGTCAGGGGGCACTGAAGCTTTCTTT.